The subject of this entry is one TCR beta chain. The target antigen is unknown. It was RNA transcripts that yielded the amplified TCR beta CDR3 regions. The study used the HTBI primer set for a first-round RT-PCR of the TCR CDR3. Each CDR3 protein gets one entry after TCRdb re-called the multiplex PCR reads with MiXCR. The table shows hundreds of thousands of distinct CDR3 sequences, with less than 25% occurring only once. V shed 5 bases and J shed 2 bases, with 12 bases lying between them. The CDR3 covers 14 residues. Germline V gives CDR1 SGDLS, CDR2 YYNGEE. These data originate in a study of T cells in Graves' hyperthyroidism and ophthalmopathy. Study as a whole: Peripheral blood samples were taken at initial diagnosis, prior to any treatment. General study points: Model-based prediction identified ophthalmopathy a median 6.5 months prior to its onset.

Disease duration was under 3 months in the ophthalmopathy patients, who also had a Clinical Activity Score of at least 3 and a NOSPECS grade of at least 4. The chain has TRBV9 and TRBJ2-3; tentatively, D is TRBD1 or TRBD2 (5 bases each). This TCR was sampled from a man aged 25 to 45 with Graves' ophthalmopathy. Source material: blood. The CDR3 bases are TGTGCCAGCAGTAGGGACCGACCCACAGATACGCAGTATTTT. It specifies CASSRDRPTDTQYF.